Presented here are 23 T cell receptor beta chains from one specimen sequenced in a study of blood T cell repertoires in COVID-19. Data came from immunoSEQ multiplex PCR; TCRdb stores just in-frame clones and leaves some out. The sample carries more than 85,000 clones, 87% recorded once. The sequencing sample was made of peripheral blood. The receptors stem from a woman in her 50s with COVID-19, enrolled during active disease.

The V gene is TRBV6-1, the J gene TRBJ1-1; TRBD1 is a possible D gene (5 bases). CDR3 length: 12 residues. From germline, CDR1 is MNHNS and CDR2 SASEGT. V lost 0 bases and J lost 10, with 9 bases in between. CDR3 region: CASSEAGGGAFF. As DNA, the CDR3 is TGTGCCAGCAGTGAAGCCGGGGGTGGAGCTTTCTTT.

The chain employs TRBV5-4 and TRBJ2-5, with 7 bases lining up with TRBD1. The junction had 9 bases not matched to a gene; V was cut back by 4 bases and J by 3 bases. The CDR3 covers 15 residues. From germline, CDR1 is SGHNT and CDR2 YYREEE (reference sequence). CDR3 sequence reads: CASSTTGQIKETQYF. The CDR3 DNA is TGTGCCAGCAGCACCACGGGACAGATTAAAGAGACCCAGTACTTC.

The rearrangement uses TRBV7-9 and TRBJ1-3, with a possible D match to TRBD1 (5 bases). Per the germline V gene, CDR1 is SEHNR and CDR2 is FQNEAQ (reference sequence). V lost 5 bases and J 9 bases, leaving 17 bases between the germline ends. This CDR3 is 14 amino acids long. This chain's CDR3 is CASSADMSAPTIYF. DNA for the CDR3: TGTGCCAGCAGCGCGGACATGAGTGCCCCCACCATATATTTT.

The rearrangement uses TRBV12-3 or TRBV12-4 and TRBJ2-2, with TRBD1 as a possible D gene (6 bases). The CDR3 contains 13 residues. Trimming took 6 bases from V and 6 from J, leaving 11 bases between them. CDR3 loop: CASRPQGPGELFF. CDR3 coding DNA: TGTGCCAGCAGACCTCAGGGGCCCGGGGAGCTGTTTTTT.

The chain links TRBV6-5 to TRBJ2-1; D gene uncertain. This CDR3 contains 15 residues. The V end lost 6 bases, the J end lost 0 bases, and 12 bases lay between the germline ends. Germline V gene sequence: CDR1 MNHEY, CDR2 SVGAGI. CDR3 sequence reads: CASRQRYVSYNEQFF. The DNA for the CDR3 is TGTGCCAGCAGGCAGCGCTACGTCTCCTACAATGAGCAGTTCTTC.

The chain combines TRBV6-5 with TRBJ1-1; TRBD1 aligns across 9 bases. Germline CDR1 and CDR2: MNHEY and SVGAGI. The CDR3 is made up of 14 amino acids. The V segment lost 2 bases and the J segment 5 bases; nucleotides outside the gene matches: 3. CDR3 coding DNA: TGTGCCAGCAGTTACAGGACAGGGGTAACTGAAGCTTTCTTT. Its protein is CASSYRTGVTEAFF.

This clone appeared a single time. As DNA, the CDR3 is TGTGCCAGCAGAATGGGACAGGGGGCTAACACCATATATTTT. Translated, it gives CASRMGQGANTIYF. V usage is TRBV2 and J usage is TRBJ1-3, with 12 bases matching TRBD1. The CDR3 covers 14 residues. CDR1 SNHLY and CDR2 FYNNEI come from the germline V gene. With V trimmed by 6 bases and J by 7 bases, 4 bases remained unmatched.

J is TRBJ2-1 and V is TRBV19; tentatively, D is TRBD2 (5 bases). Germline V gene sequence: CDR1 LNHDA, CDR2 SQIVND (reference sequence). V lost 5 bases, J lost 9 bases, and 20 bases lay in between. The CDR3 has 15 amino acids. DNA for the CDR3: TGTGCCAGTAGTCCAGCTATAGGGATACTAGGTGAGCAGTTCTTC. Translation: CASSPAIGILGEQFF.

This clone was seen only once. The chain combines TRBV10-3 with TRBJ2-5; 11 bases align to TRBD2. Germline CDR1 is ENHRY and CDR2 is SYGVKD. V lost 3 bases, J lost 2 bases, and 14 bases stayed unmatched. The CDR3 length is 19 residues. DNA of the CDR3: TGTGCCATCAGTGACCCTCCCGGGCCTAGCGGGGGGAAACAAGAGACCCAGTACTTC. Residues: CAISDPPGPSGGKQETQYF.

In regard to this clone: An end of the junction does not agree with germline; a read error may underlie this. V usage is TRBV24-1 and J usage is TRBJ2-2; perhaps TRBD2 as D (5 bases). The CDR3 is made up of 14 amino acids. Germline V lookup: CDR1 KGHDR, CDR2 SFDVKD. CDR3 amino acids: CATSDLFPHRGAVF. CDR3 coding DNA: TGTGCCACCAGTGATTTGTTCCCCCACCGGGGAGCTGTTTTT.

The chain uses TRBV18 and TRBJ2-2; possibly TRBD2 for D (6 bases). The CDR3 is 14 residues long. Germline CDR1 reads KGHSH; CDR2 reads LQKENI. Deletions cut 0 bases from V and 4 bases from J, with 6 bases between. CDR3 residues: CASSPPTSTGELFF. As DNA, the CDR3 is TGTGCCAGCTCACCACCGACTAGCACCGGGGAGCTGTTTTTT.

DNA of the CDR3: TGCGCCAGCAGCTTAGCGGGGGCGGCAGATACGCAGTATTTT. Translating gives CASSLAGAADTQYF. The V gene is TRBV5-1, the J gene TRBJ2-3, with 8 bases aligning to TRBD2. The J segment lost 4 bases and the V segment lost 2 bases, leaving 3 bases of the junction unmatched. The V gene's germline CDR1 is SGHRS and CDR2 YFSETQ. There are 14 residues in the CDR3.

The V gene is TRBV7-9, the J gene TRBJ1-1; D unclear. V gave up 0 bases and J gave up 1 base, with 3 bases separating them. From germline, CDR1 is SEHNR and CDR2 FQNEAQ (reference sequence). The CDR3 extends over 13 amino acids. In DNA, the CDR3 is TGTGCCAGCAGCTTAGCCGGGAACACTGAAGCTTTCTTT. This gives the protein CASSLAGNTEAFF.

This chain uses TRBV12-5 with TRBJ2-1; 8 nucleotides agree with TRBD2. The V gene's germline CDR1 is LGHNT and CDR2 FRNRAP. The V segment lost 7 bases and the J segment 7 bases; nucleotides outside the gene matches: 6. The CDR3 runs 13 residues. The CDR3 here is CASVPRGGNEQFF. CDR3 nucleotides: TGTGCTAGTGTTCCTCGGGGGGGGAATGAGCAGTTCTTC.

The chain is built from TRBV7-2 and TRBJ1-3, with 8 bases lining up with TRBD1. Germline V gene lookup returns CDR1 SGHTA and CDR2 FQGNSA. The length of the CDR3 is 14 residues. Trimming removed 5 bases from V and 2 bases from J; junction bases left unmatched: 2. The CDR3: CASSQTGAGNTIYF. The CDR3 region has the DNA TGTGCCAGCAGCCAGACAGGGGCTGGAAACACCATATATTTT.

V gene TRBV18 combines with J gene TRBJ1-5; tentatively, D is TRBD1 (6 bases). CDR1 is KGHSH, CDR2 LQKENI, per germline. The V end lost 5 bases, the J end lost 1 base, and 12 bases lay between the germline ends. CDR3 length equals 15 residues. This chain's CDR3 is CASSKQGISNQPQHF. In nucleotides, the CDR3 is TGTGCCAGCTCAAAACAGGGTATAAGCAATCAGCCCCAGCATTTT.

This chain connects TRBV21-1 to TRBJ1-5; the D segment call TRBD1 is taken from the table without a DNA check. TRBV21-1 is described as a pseudogene. There are 15 residues in the CDR3. The CDR3 sequence: CASSYTGYRNQPQHF. In nucleotides, the CDR3 is TGTGCCAGCAGCTACACAGGGTATCGGAATCAGCCCCAGCATTTT.

This clone was counted a single time. This chain connects TRBV13 to TRBJ2-1; 7 bases are a match to TRBD2. The germline V gene has CDR1 PRHDT and CDR2 FYEKMQ (reference sequence). CDR3 size: 19 residues. The junction had 17 bases not matched to a gene; V was cut back by 5 bases and J by 1 base. CDR3 protein: CASSPSGASGHQSYNEQFF. CDR3 sequence (DNA): TGTGCCAGCAGCCCCAGCGGGGCTAGCGGCCACCAGTCCTACAATGAGCAGTTCTTC.

This clone was found a few times. V gene TRBV6-5 combines with J gene TRBJ1-4, with D possibly matching TRBD1 (5 bases). CDR3 length equals 15 residues. V was clipped by 0 bases and J by 7 bases, with 12 bases between them. CDR1 is MNHEY, CDR2 SVGAGI, per germline. CDR3 bases: TGTGCCAGCAGTTACTCGACCCAGGGTGGTGAAAAACTGTTTTTT. Translated, it gives CASSYSTQGGEKLFF.

The chain recombines TRBV10-3 with TRBJ1-2, with D unclear. The V gene's germline CDR1 is ENHRY and CDR2 SYGVKD. V was clipped by 0 bases and J by 2 bases, with 10 bases between them. The CDR3 is made up of 15 amino acids. For the CDR3, the DNA is TGTGCCATCAGTGAGTCGACTCCAGAGAACTATGGCTACACCTTC. Its translation is CAISESTPENYGYTF.

The chain has TRBV6-6 and TRBJ1-5; no definite D call. Germline assignment: CDR1 MNHNY and CDR2 SVGAGI (reference sequence). V lost 5 bases and J lost 2, with 7 bases in between. This CDR3 region has 13 residues. The CDR3 sequence: CASSDSGNQPQHF. In DNA, the CDR3 is TGTGCCAGCAGTGATTCAGGCAATCAGCCCCAGCATTTT.

This rearrangement joins TRBV6-4 to TRBJ1-1, with D tentatively TRBD1 (6 bases). The ends were cut back, 6 bases at V and 4 bases at J, with 12 bases in the middle. This CDR3 is built from 13 residues. The germline gives CDR1 MRHNA, CDR2 SNTAGT. The DNA for the CDR3 is TGTGCCAGCAGGGGGACACCCCGCACTGAAGCTTTCTTT. As protein: CASRGTPRTEAFF.

J is TRBJ2-7 and V is TRBV4-1; no firm D call. Deletions cut 0 bases from V and 5 bases from J, with 5 bases between. CDR1 MGHRA and CDR2 YSYEKL come from the germline V gene. This CDR3 spans 12 amino acids. The DNA for the CDR3 is TGCGCCAGCAGCCAAGATACTCACGAGCAGTACTTC. As protein: CASSQDTHEQYF.